The 32 T cell receptor beta chains below were found in one sample sequenced in a study of T cell repertoires in cytomegalovirus infection. TCRdb used MiXCR to reprocess the reads, holding one entry per CDR3 protein. The sample records some 350,000 distinct CDR3 sequences, 15% to 20% being singletons. Sequencing was done on a sample of PBMCs. The receptors here all came from a human donor in good health (CMV status not recorded). Some clones in this sample may be carry-over from other donors' samples.

This clonotype came up a few times. The genes are TRBV4-1 and TRBJ1-2, with 7 bases matching TRBD1. The CDR3 runs 16 residues. Losses at the gene ends were 0 bases for V and 3 bases for J; bases not matched to a gene: 7. From germline, CDR1 is MGHRA and CDR2 YSYEKL. The CDR3 loop is CASSQEGDSGYYGYTF. For the CDR3, the DNA is TGCGCCAGCAGCCAAGAGGGGGACAGCGGCTACTATGGCTACACCTTC.

This chain uses TRBV19 with TRBJ1-2; possibly TRBD1 for D (6 bases). The germline V gene has CDR1 LNHDA and CDR2 SQIVND (reference sequence). There are 14 residues in the CDR3. Deletions cut 7 bases from V and 2 bases from J, with 14 bases between. CDR3 in amino acids: CASNPTGSNYGYTF. The CDR3 region has the DNA TGTGCCAGTAATCCCACAGGGTCCAACTATGGCTACACCTTC.

This clonotype was seen a few times. The chain has TRBV5-6 and TRBJ2-1, with D perhaps matching TRBD1 (5 bases). The CDR3 contains 16 residues. Germline V gene lookup returns CDR1 SGHDT and CDR2 YYEEEE. Deletions cut 0 bases from V and 0 bases from J, with 10 bases between. The CDR3 loop is CASSLEGQISYNEQFF. As DNA, the CDR3 is TGTGCCAGCAGCTTGGAAGGACAAATCTCCTACAATGAGCAGTTCTTC. Full variable domain (missing parts from reference TRBV5-6 and TRBJ2-1): DAGVTQSPTHLIKTRGQQVTLRCSPKSGHDTVSWYQQALGQGPQFIFQYYEEEERQRGNFPDRFSGHQFPNYSSELNVNALLLGDSALYLCASSLEGQISYNEQFFGPGTRLTVL.

This clonotype was seen repeatedly, ten times or more. The CDR3 loop reads CAREWGRDAFF. In DNA, the CDR3 is TGTGCCAGGGAGTGGGGCCGTGATGCTTTCTTT. The J gene is TRBJ1-1, the V gene TRBV7-7, with D possibly TRBD1 on 5 matching bases. Germline CDR1 reads SSHAT; CDR2 reads FNYEAQ (reference sequence). The CDR3 runs to 11 residues. V lost 9 bases and J lost 11, with 16 bases in between.

This clonotype was detected many times. V is TRBV24-1 and J is TRBJ1-1, with D perhaps TRBD1 (5 bases). Germline V CDR1 and CDR2: KGHDR, SFDVKD. Trimming cost V 3 bases and J 7 bases, with 17 bases left between them. This CDR3 contains 15 residues. CDR3 bases: TGTGCCACCAGTGATCCTCGCCAGGGAGAAGGTGAAGCTTTCTTT. This codes for CATSDPRQGEGEAFF.

V and J are TRBV5-1 and TRBJ2-3, with 8 nucleotides matching TRBD2. The CDR3 covers 14 residues. The V gene end was trimmed by 4 bases and the J gene end by 4 bases; junction bases not matched to a gene: 5. From germline, CDR1 is SGHRS and CDR2 YFSETQ. The CDR3 DNA follows: TGCGCCAGCAGCGCGGGAGGTTCTGCAGATACGCAGTATTTT. This codes for CASSAGGSADTQYF.

This chain links TRBV12-3 or TRBV12-4 with TRBJ1-5; D gene unclear. The CDR3 loop spans 15 amino acids. V dropped 6 bases and J dropped 0 bases, with 12 bases sitting between them. CDR3 region: CASSREHYSNQPQHF. CDR3 nucleotides: TGTGCCAGCAGCCGGGAGCACTATAGCAATCAGCCCCAGCATTTT.

The chain employs TRBV7-9 and TRBJ2-1; D perhaps matches TRBD1 (6 bases). CDR3 length: 15 amino acids. V was clipped by 2 bases and J by 3 bases, with 11 bases between them. Germline values: CDR1 SEHNR, CDR2 FQNEAQ (reference sequence). The chain's CDR3 is CASSLTGLNYNEQFF. In DNA, the CDR3 is TGTGCCAGCAGCTTAACAGGGCTAAACTACAATGAGCAGTTCTTC.

This clonotype was recorded a few times. This sequence joins TRBV6-5 and TRBJ2-3, with 8 positions matching TRBD2. Germline V gene lookup returns CDR1 MNHEY and CDR2 SVGAGI. The CDR3 has 15 amino acids. V lost 7 bases to trimming and J lost 2 bases; unmatched junction nucleotides: 8. CDR3 amino acids: CASKGLAGSTDTQYF. The CDR3 coding sequence is TGTGCCAGCAAAGGGCTAGCGGGCTCCACAGATACGCAGTATTTT.

This chain links TRBV29-1 with TRBJ2-1, with 7 bases fitting TRBD2. CDR1 is SQVTM, CDR2 ANQGSEA, per germline. With 2 bases clipped from V and 8 bases from J, the junction kept 9 bases outside the gene matches. CDR3 length equals 14 residues. This CDR3 reads CSVEIAGYNHEQFF. CDR3 coding DNA: TGCAGCGTTGAAATAGCGGGCTACAATCATGAGCAGTTCTTC.

This clonotype showed up just a few times. The CDR3 bases are TGTGCCAGCCGAGGTCGGACAGCCTATAATTCACCCCTCCACTTT. It yields the protein CASRGRTAYNSPLHF. This chain joins TRBV7-8 and TRBJ1-6; D is perhaps TRBD1 (6 bases). Deletions cut 8 bases from V and 2 bases from J, with 13 bases between. The CDR3 loop spans 15 amino acids. The germline V gene encodes CDR1 SGHVS and CDR2 FQNEAQ.

This clonotype was seen many times. The genes are TRBV7-2 and TRBJ2-3; TRBD2 matches 9 bases. Per germline, CDR1 SGHTA and CDR2 FQGNSA. V shed 1 base and J 6 bases; nucleotides not matched to a gene: 5. This CDR3 comprises 15 residues. The CDR3 DNA is TGTGCCAGCAGCTTAGGGGCGGGAGGGGCGGATACGCAGTATTTT. This sequence encodes CASSLGAGGADTQYF.

This clonotype was counted a few times. CDR3 bases: TGTGCCAGCGGGAGGGGCCACGAGCAGTACTTC. This translates into CASGRGHEQYF. The V and J genes are TRBV6-5 and TRBJ2-7; 7 bases map to TRBD2. The CDR3 runs 11 residues. After removal of 8 bases from V and 5 bases from J, the junction contained 3 bases not matched to a gene. Per germline, CDR1 MNHEY and CDR2 SVGAGI.

V is TRBV7-6 and J is TRBJ1-4, with D maybe TRBD1 (5 bases). V lost 3 bases and J 0 bases, leaving 14 bases between the germline ends. This CDR3 region has 17 residues. Per germline, CDR1 SGHVS and CDR2 FNYEAQ. As DNA, the CDR3 is TGTGCCAGCAGCTTTTCCGGGGGGGTCGCAACTAATGAAAAACTGTTTTTT. This encodes CASSFSGGVATNEKLFF.

This clonotype was observed many times. The rearrangement uses TRBV7-2 and TRBJ2-3; 9 nucleotides align to TRBD1. Germline V gene data show CDR1 as SGHTA and CDR2 as FQGNSA. CDR3 size: 15 residues. The V and J ends lost 5 bases and 1 base, in that order; junction bases with no gene match: 4. CDR3 DNA sequence: TGTGCCAGCAGCCCGGGACAGGGAGGCACAGATACGCAGTATTTT. Protein product: CASSPGQGGTDTQYF.

This clonotype was picked up many times. The chain is built from TRBV7-8 and TRBJ1-1; unclear D gene. The germline CDR1 and CDR2 sequences are SGHVS and FQNEAQ. The V and J ends lost 6 bases and 4 bases respectively, with 15 bases between them. CDR3 length: 14 amino acids. The CDR3 loop is CASSRAEGFTEAFF. DNA for the CDR3: TGTGCCAGCAGTCGCGCGGAGGGATTCACTGAAGCTTTCTTT. Drawing the rest from reference TRBV7-8 and TRBJ1-1, the complete variable domain is GAGVSQSPRYKVAKRGQDVALRCDPISGHVSLFWYQQALGQGPEFLTYFQNEAQLDKSGLPSDRFFAERPEGSVSTLKIQRTQQEDSAVYLCASSRAEGFTEAFFGQGTRLTVV.

In its sample, this clonotype was seen many times. The chain links TRBV7-2 to TRBJ1-4; 8 bases fit TRBD1. Germline trimming cut 5 bases from V and 4 bases from J; bases unmatched to any gene: 6. The CDR3 sequence is 15 residues long. Germline V lookup: CDR1 SGHTA, CDR2 FQGNSA. The CDR3: CASSHWTGNNEKLFF. CDR3 nucleotides: TGTGCCAGCAGCCATTGGACAGGGAATAATGAAAAACTGTTTTTT.

In its sample, this clonotype was seen many times. This chain joins TRBV6-5 and TRBJ1-1, with D unresolved. This CDR3 contains 12 residues. Per the germline V gene, CDR1 is MNHEY and CDR2 is SVGAGI. V dropped 5 bases and J dropped 3 bases, with 7 bases sitting between them. The chain's CDR3 is CASSRTDTEAFF. The DNA of the CDR3 is TGTGCCAGCAGTCGCACCGACACTGAAGCTTTCTTT.

This clonotype has a handful of counts. CDR3 protein: CASSSLDRGLETQYF. The CDR3 DNA is TGTGCCAGCAGCTCTTTGGACAGGGGGTTGGAGACCCAGTACTTC. The J gene is TRBJ2-5, the V gene TRBV11-2; TRBD1 matches 10 bases. CDR3 length: 15 amino acids. Germline V gives CDR1 SGHAT, CDR2 FQNNGV. The V and J ends lost 4 bases and 5 bases, in that order; junction bases with no gene match: 7.

This clonotype has at least ten counts. The DNA of the CDR3 is TGTGCCAGCACCGACAGGGGTGCATCCTACGAGCAGTACTTC. Translated: CASTDRGASYEQYF. The chain links TRBV7-2 to TRBJ2-7; TRBD1 matches 8 bases. The germline CDR1 and CDR2 sequences are SGHTA and FQGNSA. V lost 7 bases, J lost 1 base, and 6 bases stayed unmatched. CDR3 length equals 14 residues.

In its sample, this clonotype was seen many times. The V and J genes are TRBV12-3 or TRBV12-4 and TRBJ2-5; 11 nucleotides agree with TRBD1. The CDR3 runs to 15 residues. Trimming at V came to 6 bases and at J to 2 bases, leaving 5 bases not matched to a gene. This CDR3 is CASSLGQGVQETQYF. The CDR3 DNA follows: TGTGCCAGCAGCCTGGGACAGGGGGTTCAAGAGACCCAGTACTTC.

The genes are TRBV12-3 or TRBV12-4 and TRBJ1-1; no clear D gene. Trimming stripped 5 bases from V and 4 bases from J, with 11 bases between. The length of the CDR3 is 13 residues. CDR3 coding DNA: TGTGCCAGCAGTACTCCAGCGGTCACTGAAGCTTTCTTT. It encodes CASSTPAVTEAFF.

The table lists this clonotype with a few counts. V is TRBV18 and J is TRBJ2-5, with 11 bases identical to TRBD2. The CDR3 runs 15 residues. Germline loops: CDR1 KGHSH, CDR2 LQKENI. The V and J ends lost 4 bases and 0 bases, in that order; junction bases with no gene match: 1. DNA for the CDR3: TGTGCCAGCTCACGACTAGCGGGGAACCAAGAGACCCAGTACTTC. Residues: CASSRLAGNQETQYF.

This clonotype was recorded a few times. V usage is TRBV19 and J usage is TRBJ2-1; no reliable D call. Trimming took 3 bases from V and 9 from J, leaving 9 bases between them. CDR1 and CDR2 from the germline V gene are LNHDA and SQIVND (reference sequence). The length of the CDR3 is 12 residues. CDR3 bases: TGTGCCAGTAGTATGGGTCCTGTTGAGCAGTTCTTC. It is translated as CASSMGPVEQFF.

The J gene is TRBJ2-7, the V gene TRBV7-2; unclear D gene. CDR1 is SGHTA, CDR2 FQGNSA, per germline. The CDR3 covers 14 residues. V lost 5 bases and J lost 6, with 17 bases in between. The CDR3 coding sequence is TGTGCCAGCAGCCCCCTGAATTTGGTTGGCGAGCAGTACTTC. Encoded protein: CASSPLNLVGEQYF.

The chain uses TRBV19 and TRBJ2-1, with a possible D match to TRBD1 (5 bases). The germline gives CDR1 LNHDA, CDR2 SQIVND (reference sequence). V dropped 7 bases and J dropped 5 bases, with 15 bases sitting between them. The CDR3 extends over 14 amino acids. The CDR3 spells CASKLTANDNEQFF. The DNA for the CDR3 is TGTGCCAGTAAATTGACAGCCAACGACAATGAGCAGTTCTTC.

This clonotype was counted at least ten times. One end of the junction fails to match germline, which may point to a read error. The CDR3: CASSSPGVANF. The CDR3 DNA sequence: TGTGCCAGCAGCTCACCCGGGGTAGCGAACTTC. The genes are TRBV12-3 or TRBV12-4 and TRBJ1-2; the D is unclear. CDR3 length: 11 residues.

The chain carries TRBV28 and TRBJ1-6, with TRBD1 matching 8 bases. The CDR3 has 15 residues. J lost 11 bases, V lost 5 bases, and 11 bases had no gene match. Germline CDR1 MDHEN, CDR2 SYDVKM. CDR3 nucleotides: TGTGCCAGCAGTCCTGCGGGGACAGGTCCGGCACCCCTCCACTTT. It codes for CASSPAGTGPAPLHF.

This CDR3 is CASSPTNQPQHF. For the CDR3, the DNA is TGTGCCAGCAGTCCAACTAATCAGCCCCAGCATTTT. V gene TRBV2 combines with J gene TRBJ1-5; D is uncertain. V lost 5 bases to trimming and J lost 4 bases, with 6 bases between them. The CDR3 has 12 residues. Germline CDR1 SNHLY, CDR2 FYNNEI. Full variable domain (outside the CDR3, taken from reference TRBV2 and TRBJ1-5): EPEVTQTPSHQVTQMGQEVILRCVPISNHLYFYWYRQILGQKVEFLVSFYNNEISEKSEIFDDQFSVERPDGSNFTLKIRSTKLEDSAMYFCASSPTNQPQHFGDGTRLSIL.

V gene TRBV28 combines with J gene TRBJ1-1; unclear D gene. This CDR3 has 14 amino acids. Germline values: CDR1 MDHEN, CDR2 SYDVKM. Trimming left V 6 bases short and J 4 bases short, with 15 bases between. This chain's CDR3 is CASRIGRWGTEAFF. For the CDR3, the DNA is TGTGCCAGCAGGATTGGGCGGTGGGGCACTGAAGCTTTCTTT.

The chain uses TRBV4-3 and TRBJ2-1, with a tentative D call TRBD2 (6 bases). Germline-derived CDR1 and CDR2 are LGHNA and YSLEER. The CDR3 extends over 17 amino acids. V lost 3 bases, J lost 0 bases, and 15 bases lay in between. This chain's CDR3 is CASSHSIAESSYNEQFF. The CDR3 nucleotides read TGCGCCAGCAGCCATTCCATAGCGGAGAGCTCCTACAATGAGCAGTTCTTC.

The rearrangement links TRBV27 to TRBJ1-5; D might be TRBD1 (6 bases). Trimming left V 6 bases short and J 0 bases short, with 18 bases between. CDR1 and CDR2 (germline): MNHEY, SMNVEV (reference sequence). The CDR3 extends over 17 amino acids. The CDR3 sequence is CASSLARGEYSNQPQHF. Written as DNA, the CDR3 is TGTGCCAGCAGCCTAGCCAGGGGCGAGTATAGCAATCAGCCCCAGCATTTT.